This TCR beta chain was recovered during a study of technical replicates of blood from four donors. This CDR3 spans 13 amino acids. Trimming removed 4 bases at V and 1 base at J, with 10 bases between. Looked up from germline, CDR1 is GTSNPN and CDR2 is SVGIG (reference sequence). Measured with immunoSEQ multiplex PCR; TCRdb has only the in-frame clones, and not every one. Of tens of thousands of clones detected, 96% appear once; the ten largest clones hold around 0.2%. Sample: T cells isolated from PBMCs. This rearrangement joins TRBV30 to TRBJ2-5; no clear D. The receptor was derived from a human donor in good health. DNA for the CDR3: TGTGCCTGGAATCGGGTTTCCCAAGAGACCCAGTACTTC. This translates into CAWNRVSQETQYF.